This T cell receptor (beta chain) was sequenced in a study of immune cell composition in non-small cell lung cancer. In the case of this clone: Its antigen remains unknown.

Frozen unsorted single-cell suspensions supplied the genomic DNA. The CDR3 has 16 residues. V gave up 5 bases and J gave up 4 bases, with 18 bases separating them. CDR1 SEHNR and CDR2 FQNEAQ come from the germline V gene (reference sequence). The data were produced by immunoSEQ multiplex PCR, yet TCRdb's version contains in-frame clones alone and is incomplete. The table lists 2,900 or so clones, around 75% of them singletons. Study conclusions and caveats: Tumour TCR-beta clonality was not significantly tied to smoking pack-years. Lung squamous cell carcinoma tumours had significantly higher top 10 clone scores and productive clonality than lung adenocarcinoma.

The sequencing input was lung tumor tissue. The chain combines TRBV7-9 with TRBJ2-1, with D tentatively TRBD2 (8 bases). The TCR sequence derives from a human donor with non-small cell lung cancer. The CDR3 sequence: CASSRGGGGNYNEQFF. The CDR3 nucleotides are TGTGCCAGCAGCCGAGGGGGCGGGGGGAATTACAATGAGCAGTTCTTC.